The 26 T cell receptor beta chains in this list originate from one sample, sequenced in a study of identical twins. TCRdb independently ran MiXCR on the 5' RACE reads; one entry per CDR3 protein. The sample records roughly 1.6 million distinct CDR3 sequences, about 32% being singletons. The sequenced sample was cord blood. Source of these receptors: a newborn girl in good health.

The chain is built from TRBV15 and TRBJ2-7, with D perhaps TRBD2 (7 bases). CDR1 is LNHNV and CDR2 is YYDKDF in the germline V gene (reference sequence). The V and J ends lost 0 bases and 3 bases respectively, with 9 bases between them. The CDR3 runs to 14 residues. The CDR3 nucleotides are TGTGCCACCAGCAGAGACGGGGGGCTCTACGAGCAGTACTTC. This gives the protein CATSRDGGLYEQYF.

This clonotype was found a few times. This chain connects TRBV20-1 to TRBJ1-2; D may be TRBD1 (5 bases). CDR3 size: 14 residues. Germline assignment: CDR1 DFQATT and CDR2 SNEGSKA (reference sequence). Trimming removed 1 base from V and 5 bases from J, with 14 bases in between. CDR3 coding DNA: TGCAGTGCTAGAGGACAGCCCGTACCTTATGGCTACACCTTC. It encodes CSARGQPVPYGYTF.

V is TRBV28 and J is TRBJ2-3; possibly TRBD1 for D (6 bases). Trimming took 2 bases from V and 0 from J, leaving 12 bases between them. This CDR3 contains 16 residues. Per germline, CDR1 MDHEN and CDR2 SYDVKM. The CDR3 protein is CASSLPGAASTDTQYF. The CDR3 nucleotides read TGTGCCAGCAGTTTACCAGGGGCGGCTAGCACAGATACGCAGTATTTT. Full variable domain (outside the CDR3, taken from reference TRBV28 and TRBJ2-3): DVKVTQSSRYLVKRTGEKVFLECVQDMDHENMFWYRQDPGLGLRLIYFSYDVKMKEKGDIPEGYSVSREKKERFSLILESASTNQTSMYLCASSLPGAASTDTQYFGPGTRLTVL.

The chain is built from TRBV9 and TRBJ2-1; no definite D call. The CDR3 spans 14 residues. CDR1 is SGDLS and CDR2 is YYNGEE in the germline V gene. Trimming took 0 bases from V and 4 from J, leaving 8 bases between them. This CDR3 reads CASSVGALYNEQFF. CDR3 nucleotides: TGTGCCAGCAGCGTAGGGGCCCTATACAATGAGCAGTTCTTC.

The rearrangement links TRBV7-2 to TRBJ2-7, with TRBD2 as a possible D gene (5 bases). V dropped 1 base and J dropped 3 bases, with 13 bases sitting between them. CDR1 and CDR2 from the germline V gene are SGHTA and FQGNSA. The CDR3 has 15 residues. The CDR3 spells CASSLDSVNYYEQYF. CDR3 sequence (DNA): TGTGCCAGCAGCTTAGATAGCGTTAACTACTACGAGCAGTACTTC.

The sample holds a few counts of this clonotype. The CDR3 region is CASSVTGKNIQYF. The CDR3 DNA reads TGTGCCAGCAGTGTAACAGGGAAAAACATTCAGTACTTC. The V gene is TRBV25-1, the J gene TRBJ2-4; TRBD1 is a possible D gene (6 bases). There are 13 residues in the CDR3. Germline CDR1 is MGHDK and CDR2 is SYGVNS. V was pared by 4 bases and J by 4 bases, with 8 bases between.

This clonotype is a singleton in its sample. The chain is built from TRBV27 and TRBJ2-3; a weak D match, TRBD2 (7 bases). Between the trimmed V and J ends, which lost 4 bases and 4 bases, there was a span of 15 bases. The CDR3 totals 15 residues. CDR1 and CDR2 from the germline V gene are MNHEY and SMNVEV (reference sequence). The CDR3 DNA is TGTGCCAGCAGTTGGAGGGGGGGCGCGTCAGATACGCAGTATTTT. Its protein is CASSWRGGASDTQYF.

The chain couples TRBV6-1 to TRBJ2-5, with 12 positions matching TRBD2. The DNA end favors TRBJ2-7, so the J call may be wrong. The germline CDR1 and CDR2 sequences are MNHNS and SASEGT. The CDR3 is 16 amino acids. The DNA for the CDR3 is TGTGCCAGCAGTGACCCCAGGACTAGCGGGGTATCCGAGCAGTACTTC. Translated: CASSDPRTSGVSEQYF.

There are a few counts of this clonotype. V is TRBV2 and J is TRBJ2-4; 9 positions agree with TRBD2. CDR3 length: 15 residues. The junction had 12 bases not matched to a gene; V was cut back by 7 bases and J by 8 bases. Germline V gene data show CDR1 as SNHLY and CDR2 as FYNNEI. The CDR3 DNA sequence: TGTGCCAGCACCGCGGCCCATAGCGGGAGAGACATTCAGTACTTC. Protein sequence: CASTAAHSGRDIQYF. Using reference TRBV2 and TRBJ2-4 for the parts outside the CDR3, the full variable domain is EPEVTQTPSHQVTQMGQEVILRCVPISNHLYFYWYRQILGQKVEFLVSFYNNEISEKSEIFDDQFSVERPDGSNFTLKIRSTKLEDSAMYFCASTAAHSGRDIQYFGAGTRLSVL.

The CDR3 here is CASSPRGPLFYEQYF. CDR3 bases: TGTGCCAGCAGCCCCCGGGGCCCGCTTTTTTACGAGCAGTACTTC. The chain uses TRBV7-9 and TRBJ2-7; D assignment may be TRBD1 or TRBD2 (5 bases each). The CDR3 is made up of 15 amino acids. V dropped 5 bases and J dropped 4 bases, with 18 bases sitting between them. Germline CDR1 SEHNR, CDR2 FQNEAQ (reference sequence).

This chain connects TRBV7-9 to TRBJ1-4, with a possible D match to TRBD1 (5 bases). The CDR3 totals 16 residues. V dropped 8 bases and J dropped 6 bases, with 22 bases sitting between them. CDR1 and CDR2 from the germline V gene are SEHNR and FQNEAQ (reference sequence). As DNA, the CDR3 is TGTGCCAGCTGCCCCAATTTGGGACGTAGGGATGAAAAACTGTTTTTT. Its protein is CASCPNLGRRDEKLFF.

Only a few counts were recorded for this clonotype. The genes are TRBV5-1 and TRBJ2-3; weak D call: TRBD2 (6 bases). Per the germline V gene, CDR1 is SGHRS and CDR2 is YFSETQ. V lost 2 bases to trimming and J lost 0 bases, with 13 bases between them. The CDR3 totals 16 residues. The CDR3 DNA reads as TGCGCCAGCAGCTTTTATTGGCGGGACAGCACAGATACGCAGTATTTT. As protein: CASSFYWRDSTDTQYF.

CDR3 coding DNA: TGCAGTGCTAGATGGGGCGGCGGAGATACGCAGTATTTT. This gives the protein CSARWGGGDTQYF. The chain links TRBV20-1 to TRBJ2-3, with D tentatively TRBD1 (5 bases). This CDR3 comprises 13 residues. The V gene's germline CDR1 is DFQATT and CDR2 SNEGSKA (reference sequence). The V gene lost 2 bases and the J gene lost 5 bases, with 11 bases spanning the gap.

At least ten counts were recorded for this clonotype. The V gene is TRBV5-1, the J gene TRBJ2-3; D is ambiguous. Trimming cost V 0 bases and J 5 bases, with 13 bases left between them. The CDR3 extends over 15 amino acids. CDR1 and CDR2 (germline): SGHRS, YFSETQ. The CDR3 loop reads CASSLAKRMVDTQYF. In DNA, the CDR3 is TGCGCCAGCAGCTTGGCCAAACGGATGGTAGATACGCAGTATTTT.

The V and J genes are TRBV20-1 and TRBJ1-4; D remains unclear. Germline V CDR1 and CDR2: DFQATT, SNEGSKA (reference sequence). The V end was cut by 6 bases, the J end by 8 bases, with 16 bases between. The length of the CDR3 is 13 residues. The CDR3 DNA follows: TGCAGTGCCGGCCTATCGTACGAGGAAAAACTGTTTTTT. Protein: CSAGLSYEEKLFF.

In this sample, this clonotype turned up many times. The chain is built from TRBV7-2 and TRBJ2-3; D remains unclear. The CDR3 has 12 residues. The germline CDR1 and CDR2 sequences are SGHTA and FQGNSA. V was pared by 1 base and J by 8 bases, with 7 bases between. The CDR3 coding sequence is TGTGCCAGCAGCTTAGGAATCGGTACGCAGTATTTT. Amino acid sequence: CASSLGIGTQYF.

This clonotype was picked up a small number of times. This rearrangement joins TRBV11-2 to TRBJ1-2; a weak D match, TRBD1 (5 bases). The CDR3 totals 14 residues. The germline CDR1 and CDR2 sequences are SGHAT and FQNNGV. Trimming removed 4 bases from V and 5 bases from J, with 14 bases in between. The DNA of the CDR3 is TGTGCCAGCAGCTCCTCCGGGGCCCTTTATGGCTACACCTTC. As protein: CASSSSGALYGYTF.

In this sample, this clonotype turned up a few times. J is TRBJ1-1 and V is TRBV29-1, with 7 positions matching TRBD1. The CDR3 runs 13 residues. V lost 4 bases to trimming and J lost 4 bases; unmatched junction nucleotides: 6. CDR1 and CDR2 (germline): SQVTM, ANQGSEA. This CDR3 reads CSVVDRVPTEAFF. The DNA for the CDR3 is TGCAGCGTTGTTGACAGGGTGCCCACTGAAGCTTTCTTT.

The rearrangement uses TRBV2 and TRBJ2-5; 9 positions agree with TRBD1. The junction had 4 bases not matched to a gene; V was cut back by 6 bases and J by 5 bases. CDR3 length: 13 amino acids. Germline V gene sequence: CDR1 SNHLY, CDR2 FYNNEI. The CDR3, as DNA: TGTGCCAGCAGGATACAGGGGGCGGAGACCCAGTACTTC. Translating gives CASRIQGAETQYF.

This chain uses TRBV5-1 with TRBJ2-5, with TRBD2 matching 9 bases. The V gene's germline CDR1 is SGHRS and CDR2 YFSETQ. V gave up 2 bases and J gave up 5 bases; unmatched junction bases: 10. The CDR3 has 16 amino acids. The CDR3 region has the DNA TGCGCCAGCAGCTTAGCTGGGACTAGCACATGGGAGACCCAGTACTTC. This sequence encodes CASSLAGTSTWETQYF. Complete variable domain (other parts from reference TRBV5-1 and TRBJ2-5): KAGVTQTPRYLIKTRGQQVTLSCSPISGHRSVSWYQQTPGQGLQFLFEYFSETQRNKGNFPGRFSGRQFSNSRSEMNVSTLELGDSALYLCASSLAGTSTWETQYFGPGTRLLVL.

The J gene is TRBJ2-1, the V gene TRBV7-2; 8 positions agree with TRBD2. V was clipped by 4 bases and J by 1 base; unmatched bases: 3. Germline-derived CDR1 and CDR2 are SGHTA and FQGNSA. This CDR3 comprises 15 residues. The CDR3 protein is CASSWGLGSYNEQFF. The CDR3 bases are TGTGCCAGCAGCTGGGGACTAGGGTCCTACAATGAGCAGTTCTTC.

The chain links TRBV4-2 to TRBJ1-6, with TRBD1 matching 7 bases. The CDR3 spans 15 residues. Per the germline V gene, CDR1 is LGHNA and CDR2 is YNFKEQ. J was trimmed by 4 bases and V by 4 bases; bases with no gene match: 4. This CDR3 is CASSRPGQYNSPLHF. CDR3 DNA sequence: TGTGCCAGCAGCCGACCGGGACAGTATAATTCACCCCTCCACTTT.

This clonotype was counted between two and nine times. This chain joins TRBV2 and TRBJ2-1, with TRBD2 matching 9 bases. Germline CDR1 reads SNHLY; CDR2 reads FYNNEI. The CDR3 spans 14 residues. Here the CDR3 DNA reads TGTGTCGCTCTAGTAGCGGGAGCGGGCAATGAGCAGTTCTTC. The encoded protein is CVALVAGAGNEQFF.

This clonotype was seen a handful of times. V and J are TRBV20-1 and TRBJ2-1; perhaps TRBD1 as D (6 bases). The CDR3 is 14 residues long. Trimming left V 0 bases short and J 4 bases short, with 10 bases between. Germline V gene sequence: CDR1 DFQATT, CDR2 SNEGSKA (reference sequence). The CDR3 sequence is CSARDSQGYNEQFF. In DNA, the CDR3 is TGCAGTGCTAGAGACTCACAGGGTTACAATGAGCAGTTCTTC.

The V gene is TRBV20-1, the J gene TRBJ2-1, with D unclear. The CDR3 has 15 residues. The V end was cut by 2 bases, the J end by 3 bases, with 14 bases between. CDR1 and CDR2 from the germline V gene are DFQATT and SNEGSKA (reference sequence). The CDR3: CSARQAATLYNEQFF. CDR3 coding DNA: TGCAGTGCTAGACAGGCGGCTACCCTCTACAATGAGCAGTTCTTC.

V and J are TRBV12-5 and TRBJ1-1, with a possible D match to TRBD1 (6 bases). Germline lookup yields CDR1 LGHNT and CDR2 FRNRAP. The CDR3 consists of 14 residues. V shed 7 bases and J shed 4 bases, with 16 bases lying between them. The CDR3 coding sequence is TGTGCTAGTGCCTTTGGGGGGCTGACCACTGAAGCTTTCTTT. This encodes CASAFGGLTTEAFF.